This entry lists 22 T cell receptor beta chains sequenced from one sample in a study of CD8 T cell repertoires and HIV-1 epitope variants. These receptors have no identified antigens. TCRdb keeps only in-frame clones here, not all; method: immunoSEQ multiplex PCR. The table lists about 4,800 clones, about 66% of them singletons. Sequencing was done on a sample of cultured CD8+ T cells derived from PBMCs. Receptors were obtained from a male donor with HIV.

CDR3 DNA: TGTGCCAGCAGCATCGGGACTAGCCTCTACAATGAGCAGTTCTTC. This translates into CASSIGTSLYNEQFF. The rearrangement uses TRBV28 and TRBJ2-1; 9 positions agree with TRBD2. In germline, CDR1 is MDHEN, CDR2 SYDVKM. This CDR3 spans 15 amino acids. V shed 6 bases and J 3 bases; nucleotides not matched to a gene: 6.

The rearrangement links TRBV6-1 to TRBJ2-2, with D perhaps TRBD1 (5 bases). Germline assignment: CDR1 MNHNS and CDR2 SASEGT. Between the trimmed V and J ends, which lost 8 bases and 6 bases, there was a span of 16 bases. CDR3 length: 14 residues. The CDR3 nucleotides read TGTGCCAGCTTTAGTGGGGCTCTCTCCGGGGAGCTGTTTTTT. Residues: CASFSGALSGELFF.

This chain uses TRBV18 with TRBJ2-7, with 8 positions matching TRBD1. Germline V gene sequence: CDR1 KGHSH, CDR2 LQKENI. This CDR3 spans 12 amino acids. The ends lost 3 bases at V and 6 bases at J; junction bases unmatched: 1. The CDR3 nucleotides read TGTGCCAGCTCACCGACAGGGGTCGAGCAGTACTTC. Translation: CASSPTGVEQYF.

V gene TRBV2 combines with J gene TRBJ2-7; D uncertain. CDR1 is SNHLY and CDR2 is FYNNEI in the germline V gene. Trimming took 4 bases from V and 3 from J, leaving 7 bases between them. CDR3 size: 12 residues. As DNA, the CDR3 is TGTGCCAGCAGTGTTCAGAGCTACGAGCAGTACTTC. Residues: CASSVQSYEQYF.

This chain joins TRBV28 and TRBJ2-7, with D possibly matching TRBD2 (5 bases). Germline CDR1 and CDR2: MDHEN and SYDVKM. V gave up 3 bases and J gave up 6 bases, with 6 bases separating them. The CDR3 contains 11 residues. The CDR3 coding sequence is TGTGCCAGCAGTTTTGGGAGCGAGCAGTACTTC. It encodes CASSFGSEQYF.

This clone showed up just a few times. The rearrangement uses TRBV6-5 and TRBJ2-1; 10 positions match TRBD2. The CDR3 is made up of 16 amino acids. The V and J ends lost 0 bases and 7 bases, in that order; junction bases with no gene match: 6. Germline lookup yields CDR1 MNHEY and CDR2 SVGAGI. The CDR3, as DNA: TGTGCCAGCAGTTACTCACCTAGCGGGAGTAGGAATGAGCAGTTCTTC. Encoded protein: CASSYSPSGSRNEQFF.

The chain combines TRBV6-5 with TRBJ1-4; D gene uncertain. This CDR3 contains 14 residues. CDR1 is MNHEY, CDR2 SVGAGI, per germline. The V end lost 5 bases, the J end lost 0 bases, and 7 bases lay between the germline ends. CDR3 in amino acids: CASSPAATNEKLFF. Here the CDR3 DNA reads TGTGCCAGCAGTCCAGCAGCAACTAATGAAAAACTGTTTTTT.

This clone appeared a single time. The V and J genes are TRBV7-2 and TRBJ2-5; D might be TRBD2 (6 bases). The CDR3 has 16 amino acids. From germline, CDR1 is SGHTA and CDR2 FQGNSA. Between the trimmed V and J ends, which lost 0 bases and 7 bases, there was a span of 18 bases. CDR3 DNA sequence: TGTGCCAGCAGCTTAGCGAGGCCGGGGGTTAAAGGGACCCAGTACTTC. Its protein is CASSLARPGVKGTQYF. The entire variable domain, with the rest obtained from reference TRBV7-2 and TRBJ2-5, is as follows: GAGVSQSPSNKVTEKGKDVELRCDPISGHTALYWYRQSLGQGLEFLIYFQGNSAPDKSGLPSDRFSAERTGGSVSTLTIQRTQQEDSAVYLCASSLARPGVKGTQYFGPGTRLLVL.

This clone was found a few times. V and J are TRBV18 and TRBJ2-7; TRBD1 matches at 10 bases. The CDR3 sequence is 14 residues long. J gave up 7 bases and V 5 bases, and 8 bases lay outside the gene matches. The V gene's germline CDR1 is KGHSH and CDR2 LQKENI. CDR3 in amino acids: CASSSSTGGEEQYF. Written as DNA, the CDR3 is TGTGCCAGCTCATCTTCGACAGGGGGCGAGGAGCAGTACTTC.

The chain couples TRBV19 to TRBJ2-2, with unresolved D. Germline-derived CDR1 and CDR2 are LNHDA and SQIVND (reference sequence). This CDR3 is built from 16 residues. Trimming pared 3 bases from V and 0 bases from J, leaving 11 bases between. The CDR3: CASSIPRWANTGELFF. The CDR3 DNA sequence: TGTGCCAGTAGTATCCCAAGGTGGGCGAACACCGGGGAGCTGTTTTTT.

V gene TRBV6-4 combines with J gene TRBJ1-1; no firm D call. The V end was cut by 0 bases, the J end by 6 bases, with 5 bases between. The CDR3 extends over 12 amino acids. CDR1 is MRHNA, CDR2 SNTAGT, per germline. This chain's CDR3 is CASSDSMAEAFF. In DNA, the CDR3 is TGTGCCAGCAGTGACTCGATGGCTGAAGCTTTCTTT.

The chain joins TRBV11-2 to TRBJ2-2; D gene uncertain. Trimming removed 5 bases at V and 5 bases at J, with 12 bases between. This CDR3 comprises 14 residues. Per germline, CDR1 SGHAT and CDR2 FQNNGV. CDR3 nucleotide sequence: TGTGCCAGCAGCCTGAGTCGGAAGACCGGGGAGCTGTTTTTT. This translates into CASSLSRKTGELFF.

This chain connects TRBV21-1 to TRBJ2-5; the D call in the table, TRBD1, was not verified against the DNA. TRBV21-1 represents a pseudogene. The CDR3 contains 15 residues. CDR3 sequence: CASSNKGQLQETQYF. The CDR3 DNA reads TGTGCCAGCAGCAATAAGGGACAGCTACAAGAGACCCAGTACTTC.

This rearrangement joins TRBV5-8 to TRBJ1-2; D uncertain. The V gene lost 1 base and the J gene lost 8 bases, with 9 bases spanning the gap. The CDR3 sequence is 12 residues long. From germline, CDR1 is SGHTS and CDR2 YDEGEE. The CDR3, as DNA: TGTGCCAGCAGCTTGCGGGCGGGGGGCTACACCTTC. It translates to CASSLRAGGYTF.

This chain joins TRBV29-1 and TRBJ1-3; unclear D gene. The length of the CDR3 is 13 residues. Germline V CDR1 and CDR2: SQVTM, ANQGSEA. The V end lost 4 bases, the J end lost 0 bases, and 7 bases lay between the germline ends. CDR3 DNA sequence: TGCAGCGTTGTACTTCCCTCTGGAAACACCATATATTTT. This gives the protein CSVVLPSGNTIYF. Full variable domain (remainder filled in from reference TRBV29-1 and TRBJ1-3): SAVISQKPSRDICQRGTSLTIQCQVDSQVTMMFWYRQQPGQSLTLIATANQGSEATYESGFVIDKFPISRPNLTFSTLTVSNMSPEDSSIYLCSVVLPSGNTIYFGEGSWLTVV.

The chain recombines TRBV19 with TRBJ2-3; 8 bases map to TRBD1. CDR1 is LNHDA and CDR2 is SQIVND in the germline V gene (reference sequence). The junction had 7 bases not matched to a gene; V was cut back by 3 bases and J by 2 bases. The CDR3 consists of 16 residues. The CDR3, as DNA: TGTGCCAGTAGTATTTGGTGGGACAGGTTCACAGATACGCAGTATTTT. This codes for CASSIWWDRFTDTQYF.

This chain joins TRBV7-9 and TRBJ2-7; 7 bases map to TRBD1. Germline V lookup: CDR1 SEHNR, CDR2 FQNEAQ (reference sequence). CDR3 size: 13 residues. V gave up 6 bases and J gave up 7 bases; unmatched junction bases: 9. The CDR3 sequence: CASSFTGAPEQYF. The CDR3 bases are TGTGCCAGCAGTTTTACAGGGGCCCCGGAGCAGTACTTC.

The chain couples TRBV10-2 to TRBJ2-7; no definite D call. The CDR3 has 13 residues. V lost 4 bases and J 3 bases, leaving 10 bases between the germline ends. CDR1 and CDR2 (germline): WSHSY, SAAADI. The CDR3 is CASSVGRDYEQYF. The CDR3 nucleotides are TGCGCCAGCAGTGTGGGCCGCGACTACGAGCAGTACTTC.

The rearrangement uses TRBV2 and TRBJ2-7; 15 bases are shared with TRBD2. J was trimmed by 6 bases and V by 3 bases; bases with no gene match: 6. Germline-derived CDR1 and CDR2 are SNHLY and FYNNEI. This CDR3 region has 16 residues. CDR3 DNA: TGTGCCAGCAGTGAGAGAGGACTAGCGGGAGGGCGCGAGCAGTACTTC. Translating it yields CASSERGLAGGREQYF.

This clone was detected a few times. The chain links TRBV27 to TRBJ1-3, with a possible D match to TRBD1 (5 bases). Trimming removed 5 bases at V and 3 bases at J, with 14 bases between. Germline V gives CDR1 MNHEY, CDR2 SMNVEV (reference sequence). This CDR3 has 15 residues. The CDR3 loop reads CASSLTAGFGNTIYF. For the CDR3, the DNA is TGTGCCAGCAGTCTAACCGCAGGGTTTGGAAACACCATATATTTT.

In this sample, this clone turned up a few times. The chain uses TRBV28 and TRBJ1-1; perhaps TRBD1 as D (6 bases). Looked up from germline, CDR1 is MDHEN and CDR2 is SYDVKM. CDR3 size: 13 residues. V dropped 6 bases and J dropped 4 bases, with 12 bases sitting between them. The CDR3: CASRTGEVTEAFF. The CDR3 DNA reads TGTGCCAGCAGGACAGGAGAGGTCACTGAAGCTTTCTTT.

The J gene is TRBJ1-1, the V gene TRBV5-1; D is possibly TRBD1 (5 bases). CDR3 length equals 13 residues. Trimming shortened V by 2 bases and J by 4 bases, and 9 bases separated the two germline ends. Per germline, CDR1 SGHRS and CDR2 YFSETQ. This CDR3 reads CASSLYGGTEAFF. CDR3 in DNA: TGCGCCAGCAGCTTATATGGGGGCACTGAAGCTTTCTTT.